These 10 T cell receptor beta chains came from one sample sequenced in a study of T cells expressing NK-cell markers. TCRdb re-called the 5' RACE reads and gives one entry per CDR3 protein, without DNA. The sample totals about 540,000 distinct CDR3 sequences; its top ten clones hold under 4.5%. The sequenced sample was blood T cells: a sorted CD56 or NKG2C T cell subset, CD4+ or CD8+ T cells, or bulk PBMC T cells (not recorded which). These receptors were taken from a man aged 18 to 30 in good health.

The V gene is TRBV11-1, the J gene TRBJ2-1; as DNA is missing, the TRBD2 call by TCRdb cannot be tested. The CDR3 extends over 19 amino acids. Germline CDR1 and CDR2: SGHAT and FQDESV (reference sequence). The CDR3 here is CASSPLSPLAGSVDNEQFF.

The chain carries TRBV12-3 or TRBV12-4 and TRBJ2-4; TCRdb's assignment of TRBD1 cannot be checked, as there is no DNA. The CDR3 consists of 13 residues. The CDR3 is CASSFSGKNIQYF.

This sequence joins TRBV25-1 and TRBJ2-2. The CDR3 extends over 13 amino acids. Germline CDR1 and CDR2: MGHDK and SYGVNS. The CDR3 loop is CASSERVAGELFF. The full variable domain, its missing parts supplied by reference TRBV25-1 and TRBJ2-2, is EADIYQTPRYLVIGTGKKITLECSQTMGHDKMYWYQQDPGMELHLIHYSYGVNSTEKGDLSSESTVSRIRTEHFPLTLESARPSHTSQYLCASSERVAGELFFGEGSRLTVL.

The V call is TRBV20-1, the J call TRBJ1-2; TCRdb gives TRBD1 as the D gene, but with no DNA this cannot be confirmed. The CDR3 extends over 12 amino acids. Germline CDR1 is DFQATT and CDR2 is SNEGSKA (reference sequence). The CDR3 is CSARGAGYGYTF.

The chain is built from TRBV15 and TRBJ2-3; TCRdb's assignment of TRBD2 cannot be checked, as there is no DNA. This CDR3 contains 16 residues. The germline V gene has CDR1 LNHNV and CDR2 YYDKDF (reference sequence). CDR3 in amino acids: CATSRGLAKNTDTQYF.

This chain links TRBV2 with TRBJ1-1; TCRdb selects TRBD1, and the lack of DNA leaves this call unchecked. CDR3 size: 14 residues. Germline V gene data show CDR1 as SNHLY and CDR2 as FYNNEI. The CDR3 here is CASSGPDRDTEAFF.

This chain connects TRBV4-2 to TRBJ1-2; absent DNA, TCRdb's TRBD1 call cannot be checked. Germline-derived CDR1 and CDR2 are LGHNA and YNFKEQ. CDR3 size: 16 residues. The CDR3: CASSQDRGQENYGYTF.

V gene TRBV12-3 or TRBV12-4 combines with J gene TRBJ2-2; the D gene TCRdb calls, TRBD2, cannot be checked with no DNA. The CDR3 consists of 16 residues. Here the CDR3 reads CASSPRDSHGTGELFF.

The V call is TRBV11-1, the J call TRBJ2-7; with no DNA, the TCRdb D assignment of TRBD1 cannot be verified. In germline, CDR1 is SGHAT, CDR2 FQDESV (reference sequence). This CDR3 contains 18 residues. The CDR3: CASSLEEMGGAYPYEQYF.

CDR3 sequence reads: CSQPRGDTEAFF. The V gene is TRBV20-1, the J gene TRBJ1-1; TCRdb gives TRBD1 as the D gene, but with no DNA this cannot be confirmed. This CDR3 is 12 amino acids long. Per the germline V gene, CDR1 is DFQATT and CDR2 is SNEGSKA (reference sequence).